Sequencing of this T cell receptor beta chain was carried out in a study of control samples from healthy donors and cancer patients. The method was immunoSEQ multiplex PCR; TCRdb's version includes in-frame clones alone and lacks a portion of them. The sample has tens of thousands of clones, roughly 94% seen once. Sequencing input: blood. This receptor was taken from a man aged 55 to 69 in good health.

The CDR3 reads CASGLGQGDEQFF. In DNA form, the CDR3 reads TGTGCTAGTGGTTTGGGCCAGGGTGACGAGCAGTTCTTC. The rearrangement uses TRBV12-5 and TRBJ2-1; D might be TRBD1 (5 bases). Trimming cost V 1 base and J 10 bases, with 11 bases left between them. Germline CDR1 reads LGHNT; CDR2 reads FRNRAP. CDR3 length equals 13 residues.